This is a list of T cell receptor beta chains from one sample in a study of blood T cell repertoires in COVID-19. The method was immunoSEQ multiplex PCR; TCRdb's version includes in-frame clones alone and lacks a portion of them. Here the sample spans around 270,000 clones, roughly 86% being singletons. The sample taken for sequencing was peripheral blood. The receptors were gathered from a man aged 35-49 years who had recovered from COVID-19. Both conserved end residues are part of each CDR3. A D gene is named only where the DNA matches it firmly. Part of the rows lack a size; the others show once, few, many or a class for expanded clones.

v_call,j_call,clone_size,d_call,cdr3_nt,cdr3_aa
TRBV5-7,TRBJ1-3,.,.,TGTGCCAGCAGCTTGACGAGGGTGCAGGGAAACACCATATATTTT,CASSLTRVQGNTIYF
TRBV6-2/TRBV6-3,TRBJ1-2,.,.,TGTGCCAGCAGCCGCCAGGATAACTATGGCTACACCTTC,CASSRQDNYGYTF
TRBV3-1/TRBV3-2,TRBJ1-2,.,TRBD1,TGTGCCAGCAGCCCCGGGACAGAATTGCGATCTAACTATGGCTACACCTTC,CASSPGTELRSNYGYTF
TRBV29-1,TRBJ1-1,once,TRBD1,TGCAGCGTTGAAGATAGCAGGGGGCTACTGAACACTGAAGCTTTCTTT,CSVEDSRGLLNTEAFF
TRBV9,TRBJ2-3,.,TRBD1,TGTGCCAGCAGCGTAGCAGGACAGGGGGTCACAGATACGCAGTATTTT,CASSVAGQGVTDTQYF
TRBV2,TRBJ2-5,.,TRBD2,TGTGCCAGCAGTGAAAGTCCGGGGGGAGAGACCCAGTACTTC,CASSESPGGETQYF
TRBV7-9,TRBJ1-1,.,.,TGTGCCAGCAGCTCATCTCAGGGGAGCCCTGAAGCTTTCTTT,CASSSSQGSPEAFF
TRBV9,TRBJ2-3,.,.,TGTGCCAGCAGCGTAGGCGGGCCAGGGGAATACACAGATACGCAGTATTTT,CASSVGGPGEYTDTQYF
TRBV30,TRBJ2-3,.,TRBD1,TGTGCCTGGAGTAAACAGGGGTACTGGACAGATACGCAGTATTTT,CAWSKQGYWTDTQYF
TRBV9,TRBJ2-7,few,TRBD2,TGTGCCAGCAGCGTGGGTACTAGCGGGGCCTCGGAGCAGTACTTC,CASSVGTSGASEQYF
TRBV7-9,TRBJ1-2,.,.,TGTGCCAGCAGCCTTACGCCGGGATTTTTAGACTACGGCTACACCTTC,CASSLTPGFLDYGYTF
TRBV29-1,TRBJ2-2,once,TRBD2,TGCAGCGTAGCCCCTTGGGGGGGCACCGGGGAGCTGTTTTTT,CSVAPWGGTGELFF
TRBV6-1,TRBJ2-2,.,.,TGTGCCAGCAGTGAAAGACGCCCCCCAGGGGGGTCGGGGGAGCTGTTTTTT,CASSERRPPGGSGELFF
TRBV7-8,TRBJ2-5,.,TRBD1,TGTGCCAGCAGCTTAGTCGTATTAGGACAGGGACTCCAAGAGACCCAGTACTTC,CASSLVVLGQGLQETQYF
TRBV7-9,TRBJ1-2,.,.,TGTGCCAGCAGCTGGACGGGGGGGTACTATGGCTACACCTTC,CASSWTGGYYGYTF
TRBV4-3,TRBJ2-7,.,TRBD2,TGCGCCAGCAGCCTTAGCGGGGAAAAGGAGCAGTACTTC,CASSLSGEKEQYF
TRBV27,TRBJ1-2,.,.,TGTGCCAGCGGAATTTCGGGGGTCTATGGCTACACCTTC,CASGISGVYGYTF
TRBV6-5,TRBJ2-3,.,.,TGTGCCAGCAGTTACTCGGCAATGGATACGCAGTATTTT,CASSYSAMDTQYF
TRBV5-1,TRBJ2-7,.,TRBD1,TGCGCCAGCAGCGACCGGGACAGGGGAAGGGCCTACGAGCAGTACTTC,CASSDRDRGRAYEQYF
TRBV3-1/TRBV3-2,TRBJ2-3,few,.,TGTGCCAGCAGCCCGGCCGGGAGAAGCACAGATACGCAGTATTTT,CASSPAGRSTDTQYF
TRBV4-1,TRBJ2-3,.,TRBD2,TGCGCCAGCAGCCAAGATGCGGGACTAGCGGGGAGGACAGATACGCAGTATTTT,CASSQDAGLAGRTDTQYF
TRBV11-3,TRBJ2-3,.,.,TGTGCCAGCAGCCCTAGGGGGGATACGCAGTATTTT,CASSPRGDTQYF
TRBV19,TRBJ1-3,.,.,TGTGCCAGTAGTATTGCGAGCTCTGGAAACACCATATATTTT,CASSIASSGNTIYF
TRBV19,TRBJ2-3,.,TRBD2,TGTGCCAGTTCCCTTACCGGTCGGGGGGAATGGACAGATACGCAGTATTTT,CASSLTGRGEWTDTQYF
TRBV20-1,TRBJ2-5,.,.,TGCAGTGCGAGGAACTTAGAGACCCAGTACTTC,CSARNLETQYF
TRBV19,TRBJ2-7,once,TRBD1,TGTGCCAGTAGTGGCTCCGGGACAGTCATCTCTGAGCAGTACTTC,CASSGSGTVISEQYF
TRBV15,TRBJ2-2,.,TRBD1,TGTGCCACCAGCAGAGACGGGACAGGGGGCAGTGGCGGGAGAATCGGGGAGCTGTTTTTT,CATSRDGTGGSGGRIGELFF